This TCR beta chain was sequenced for a study of a mutant IDH1 vaccine in newly diagnosed glioma. Study summary: Treated patients, averaging around 40 years, were around 62% male and about 40% female. Radiotherapy, temozolomide, or both had been given previously, and both were given to most.

Measured with immunoSEQ multiplex PCR; TCRdb has only the in-frame clones, and not every one. Seen here are around 99,000 clones, about four fifths observed once, and the top ten hold roughly 6.9%. Study-level points and caveats: Changes to the top peripheral T cell clonotypes appeared unrelated to pseudoprogression.

Time point described: baseline, week 1 (first vaccination visit). The treatment denotes: pre-vaccination baseline after standard-of-care therapy. To note about this clone: Antigen unknown.

The CDR3 has 15 amino acids. Germline CDR1 reads LGHNA; CDR2 reads YSLEER. J was trimmed by 4 bases and V by 4 bases; bases with no gene match: 9. V usage is TRBV4-3 and J usage is TRBJ1-1; 7 bases are shared with TRBD1. This TCR came from a middle-aged man with glioma. Material: PBMCs, obtained from a glioma patient treated with radiotherapy, temozolomide or both. CDR3 bases: TGCGCCAGCAGCCGAAGACAGGGAGGGGGCACTGAAGCTTTCTTT. This sequence encodes CASSRRQGGGTEAFF.